The present entry profiles one TCR beta chain with its context. PCR involved 60 Vbeta and 13 Jbeta primers. Profiling relied on immunoSEQ multiplex PCR, and the TCRdb table lists in-frame clones only, not all of them. The sample includes around 100,000 clones, around 84% of them seen just once. The sample originates from a study of cytomegalovirus exposure and HLA in healthy donors. This TCR derives from a middle-aged woman in good health and CMV-seropositive. Sequencing used PBMCs.

The CDR3 DNA is TGTGCCAGCAGTCTAGTAGTCCATGAGCAGTTCTTC. This sequence encodes CASSLVVHEQFF. This rearrangement joins TRBV6-6 to TRBJ2-1; D uncertain. Germline-derived CDR1 and CDR2 are MNHNY and SVGAGI (reference sequence). V was trimmed by 5 bases and J by 8 bases, leaving 10 bases between them. This CDR3 is 12 amino acids long.